Each of the 10 T cell receptor beta chains below was sequenced from the same sample in a study of graft-versus-host responses after intestinal transplantation. The data were produced by immunoSEQ multiplex PCR, yet TCRdb's version contains in-frame clones alone and is incomplete. The data contain approximately 10,000 clones, approximately 87% of them singletons. The sequences come from PBMCs, collected more than 230 days after intestinal transplant. These receptors were taken from a human patient who received an intestinal transplant, so some T cells may come from the graft donor.

This sequence joins TRBV10-2 and TRBJ1-4, with TRBD1 identical over 7 bases. There are 13 residues in the CDR3. V was clipped by 9 bases and J by 4 bases; unmatched bases: 5. From germline, CDR1 is WSHSY and CDR2 SAAADI. The CDR3 loop reads CASMGQYNEKLFF. CDR3 in DNA: TGCGCCAGTATGGGACAGTATAATGAAAAACTGTTTTTT.

This clone was seen once. The V and J genes are TRBV27 and TRBJ2-2; 9 bases align to TRBD1. This CDR3 has 16 residues. Trimming at V came to 5 bases and at J to 0 bases, leaving 4 bases not matched to a gene. Germline assignment: CDR1 MNHEY and CDR2 SMNVEV (reference sequence). The chain's CDR3 is CASSTGGLPNTGELFF. The CDR3 DNA follows: TGTGCCAGCAGTACAGGGGGCCTACCGAACACCGGGGAGCTGTTTTTT.

The chain carries TRBV7-1 and TRBJ1-5; D not certain. TRBV7-1 is identified as an open reading frame with a role that is uncertain. With 4 bases removed from V and 1 base from J, the gap between germline ends came to 5 bases. The CDR3 covers 13 residues. The CDR3 coding sequence is TGTGCCAGCAGCTTCCAGAGCAATCAGCCCCAGCATTTT. Translation: CASSFQSNQPQHF.

CDR3 region: CASSYSTSLHGELFF. DNA of the CDR3: TGTGCCAGCAGTTACTCGACTAGCCTCCACGGGGAGCTGTTTTTT. The chain combines TRBV6-6 with TRBJ2-2; 7 positions agree with TRBD2. The V gene's germline CDR1 is MNHNY and CDR2 SVGAGI (reference sequence). J was trimmed by 7 bases and V by 0 bases; bases with no gene match: 5. The CDR3 loop spans 15 amino acids.

This sequence joins TRBV21-1 and TRBJ1-3; whether TRBD1, the table's D call, matches the DNA was not checked. TRBV21-1 is given as a pseudogene. There are 15 residues in the CDR3. This CDR3 reads CASSKTAGGGNTIYF. CDR3 DNA: TGTGCCAGCAGCAAAACGGCAGGGGGAGGAAACACCATATATTTT.

This clone was counted a single time. V usage is TRBV12-5 and J usage is TRBJ2-5, with D tentatively TRBD1 (6 bases). In germline, CDR1 is LGHNT, CDR2 FRNRAP. V was shortened by 0 bases and J by 7 bases, with 9 bases between the two germline ends. The CDR3 extends over 13 amino acids. The CDR3 spells CASGLVQGTTQYF. CDR3 DNA sequence: TGTGCTAGTGGTTTGGTACAGGGCACGACCCAGTACTTC. Complete variable domain (other parts from reference TRBV12-5 and TRBJ2-5): DARVTQTPRHKVTEMGQEVTMRCQPILGHNTVFWYRQTMMQGLELLAYFRNRAPLDDSGMPKDRFSAEMPDATLATLKIQPSEPRDSAVYFCASGLVQGTTQYFGPGTRLLVL.

V usage is TRBV28 and J usage is TRBJ2-6; 11 nucleotides align to TRBD2. The CDR3 contains 19 residues. Germline values: CDR1 MDHEN, CDR2 SYDVKM. V dropped 6 bases and J dropped 2; count of bases not matched to a gene: 12. Written as DNA, the CDR3 is TGTGCCAGCAGCTTACCCCCTGGACTAGCGGGTACTGGGGCCAACGTCCTGACTTTC. Translating it yields CASSLPPGLAGTGANVLTF. Filled out from reference TRBV28 and TRBJ2-6, the complete variable domain reads DVKVTQSSRYLVKRTGEKVFLECVQDMDHENMFWYRQDPGLGLRLIYFSYDVKMKEKGDIPEGYSVSREKKERFSLILESASTNQTSMYLCASSLPPGLAGTGANVLTFGAGSRLTVL.

The chain combines TRBV5-6 with TRBJ1-1; D is perhaps TRBD1 (6 bases). The ends were cut back, 3 bases at V and 8 bases at J, with 14 bases in the middle. CDR3 length: 13 amino acids. Germline loops: CDR1 SGHDT, CDR2 YYEEEE. For the CDR3, the DNA is TGTGCCAGCAGCTGGGGTGGACAGCAGGAAGCTTTCTTT. Its protein product is CASSWGGQQEAFF. Based on the CDR3 plus reference TRBV5-6 and TRBJ1-1, the full variable domain is DAGVTQSPTHLIKTRGQQVTLRCSPKSGHDTVSWYQQALGQGPQFIFQYYEEEERQRGNFPDRFSGHQFPNYSSELNVNALLLGDSALYLCASSWGGQQEAFFGQGTRLTVV.

This clone appeared a single time. V usage is TRBV19 and J usage is TRBJ2-7; D not certain. The CDR3 extends over 12 amino acids. V was clipped by 5 bases and J by 2 bases, with 7 bases between them. CDR1 is LNHDA, CDR2 SQIVND, per germline (reference sequence). The CDR3 region is CASSHRTYEQYF. DNA of the CDR3: TGTGCCAGTAGTCATCGGACCTACGAGCAGTACTTC.

The CDR3 DNA reads TGTGCCAGCAGCCTTACCGGGACTAGCGGGACTACCTACGAGCAGTACTTC. This sequence encodes CASSLTGTSGTTYEQYF. The chain carries TRBV7-3 and TRBJ2-7, with 13 positions matching TRBD2. The germline CDR1 and CDR2 sequences are SGHTA and FQGTGA. CDR3 length: 17 residues. V lost 5 bases and J lost 2; bases outside the gene matches: 9.